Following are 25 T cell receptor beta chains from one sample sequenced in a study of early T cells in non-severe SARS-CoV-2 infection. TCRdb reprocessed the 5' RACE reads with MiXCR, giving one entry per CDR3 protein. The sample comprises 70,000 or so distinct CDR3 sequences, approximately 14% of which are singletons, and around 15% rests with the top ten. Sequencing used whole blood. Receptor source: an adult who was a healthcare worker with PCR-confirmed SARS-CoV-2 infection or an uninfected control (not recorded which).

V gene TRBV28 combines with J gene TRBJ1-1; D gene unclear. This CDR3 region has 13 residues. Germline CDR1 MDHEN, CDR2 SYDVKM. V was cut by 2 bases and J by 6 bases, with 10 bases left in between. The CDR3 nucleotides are TGTGCCAGCAGTTTACCCCGAGGGCCTGAAGCTTTCTTT. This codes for CASSLPRGPEAFF.

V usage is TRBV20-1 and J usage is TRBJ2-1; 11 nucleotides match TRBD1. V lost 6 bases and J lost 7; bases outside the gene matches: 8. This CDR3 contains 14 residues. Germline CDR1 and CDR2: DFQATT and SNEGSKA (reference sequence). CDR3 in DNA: TGCAGTGCCCTCAAGGGACAGGGGGGTAATGAGCAGTTCTTC. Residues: CSALKGQGGNEQFF.

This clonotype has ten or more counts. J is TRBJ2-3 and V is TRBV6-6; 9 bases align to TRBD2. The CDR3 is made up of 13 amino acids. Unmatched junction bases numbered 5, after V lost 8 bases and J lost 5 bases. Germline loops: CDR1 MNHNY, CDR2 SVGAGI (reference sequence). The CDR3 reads CASSGLARDTQYF. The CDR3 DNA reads TGTGCCAGCTCGGGACTAGCTCGAGATACGCAGTATTTT.

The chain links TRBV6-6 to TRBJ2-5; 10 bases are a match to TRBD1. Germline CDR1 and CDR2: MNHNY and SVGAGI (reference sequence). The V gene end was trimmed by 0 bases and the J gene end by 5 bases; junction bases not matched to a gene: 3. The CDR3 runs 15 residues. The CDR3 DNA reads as TGTGCCAGCAGTTACTCGAGGGACAGGGGCGAGACCCAGTACTTC. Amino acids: CASSYSRDRGETQYF.

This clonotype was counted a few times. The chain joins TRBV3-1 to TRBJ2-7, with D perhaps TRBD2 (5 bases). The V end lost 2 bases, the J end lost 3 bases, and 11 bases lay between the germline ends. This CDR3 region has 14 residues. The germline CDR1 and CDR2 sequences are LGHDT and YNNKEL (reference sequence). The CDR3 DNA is TGTGCCAGCAGCCAAACGGTCGGGGACTACGAGCAGTACTTC. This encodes CASSQTVGDYEQYF.

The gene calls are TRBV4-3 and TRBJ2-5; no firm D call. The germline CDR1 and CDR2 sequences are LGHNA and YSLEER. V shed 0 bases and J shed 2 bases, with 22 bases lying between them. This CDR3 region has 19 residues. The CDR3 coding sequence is TGCGCCAGCAGCCAAGAGGCGAACCGACCAGGCGTATTTCAAGAGACCCAGTACTTC. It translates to CASSQEANRPGVFQETQYF.

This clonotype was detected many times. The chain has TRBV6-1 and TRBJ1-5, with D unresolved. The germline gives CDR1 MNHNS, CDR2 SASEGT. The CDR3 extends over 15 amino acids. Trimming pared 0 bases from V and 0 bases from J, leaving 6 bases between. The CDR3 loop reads CASSEASYSNQPQHF. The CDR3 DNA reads TGTGCCAGCAGTGAAGCGTCGTATAGCAATCAGCCCCAGCATTTT.

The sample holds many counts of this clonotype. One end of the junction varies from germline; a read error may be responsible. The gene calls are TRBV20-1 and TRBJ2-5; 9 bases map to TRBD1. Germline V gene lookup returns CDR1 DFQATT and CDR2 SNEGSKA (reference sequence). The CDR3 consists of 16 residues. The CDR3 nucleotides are TGCAGTGCGAGAGGGGGACAGGGTGGGGTTCAAGAGACCCAGTACTTC. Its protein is CSARGGQGGVQETQYF.

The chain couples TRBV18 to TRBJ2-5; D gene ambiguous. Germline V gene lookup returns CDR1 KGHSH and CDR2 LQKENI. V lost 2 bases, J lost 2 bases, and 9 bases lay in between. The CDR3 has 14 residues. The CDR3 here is CASSPGLKQETQYF. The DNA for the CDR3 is TGTGCCAGCTCACCAGGGCTAAAACAAGAGACCCAGTACTTC.

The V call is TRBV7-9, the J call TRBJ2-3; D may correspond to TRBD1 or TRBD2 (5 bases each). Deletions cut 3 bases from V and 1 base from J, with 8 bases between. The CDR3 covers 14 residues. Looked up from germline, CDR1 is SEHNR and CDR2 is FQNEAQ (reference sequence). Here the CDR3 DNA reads TGTGCCAGCAGCTTTGTGGGGGGCACAGATACGCAGTATTTT. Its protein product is CASSFVGGTDTQYF.

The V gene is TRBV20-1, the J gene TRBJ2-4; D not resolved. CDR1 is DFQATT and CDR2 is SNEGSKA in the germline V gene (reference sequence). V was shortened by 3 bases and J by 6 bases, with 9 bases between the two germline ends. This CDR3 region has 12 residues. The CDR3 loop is CSASTEINIQYF. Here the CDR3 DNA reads TGCAGTGCTAGCACTGAGATAAACATTCAGTACTTC.

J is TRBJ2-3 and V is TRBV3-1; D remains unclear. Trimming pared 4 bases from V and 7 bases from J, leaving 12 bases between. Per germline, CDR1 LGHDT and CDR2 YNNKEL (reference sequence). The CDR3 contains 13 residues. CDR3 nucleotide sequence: TGTGCCAGCAGCCTACAACCCTTCCATACGCAGTATTTT. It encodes CASSLQPFHTQYF.

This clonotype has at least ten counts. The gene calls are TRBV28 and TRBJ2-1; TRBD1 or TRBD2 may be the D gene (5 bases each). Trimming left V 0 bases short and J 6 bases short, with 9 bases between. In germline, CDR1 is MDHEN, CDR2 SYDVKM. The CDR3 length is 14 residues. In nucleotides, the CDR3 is TGTGCCAGCAGTTTATGGGGGGACCGCAATGAGCAGTTCTTC. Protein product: CASSLWGDRNEQFF.

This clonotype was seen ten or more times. The chain's CDR3 is CASSEARGTSGGSTSYEQYF. DNA for the CDR3: TGTGCCAGCAGTGAAGCCCGGGGGACTAGCGGGGGGTCAACCTCATACGAGCAGTACTTC. The chain links TRBV2 to TRBJ2-7, with TRBD2 identical over 15 bases. The junction had 13 bases not matched to a gene; V was cut back by 0 bases and J by 4 bases. Germline-derived CDR1 and CDR2 are SNHLY and FYNNEI. The CDR3 length is 20 residues. The variable domain in full, completed from reference TRBV2 and TRBJ2-7, reads EPEVTQTPSHQVTQMGQEVILRCVPISNHLYFYWYRQILGQKVEFLVSFYNNEISEKSEIFDDQFSVERPDGSNFTLKIRSTKLEDSAMYFCASSEARGTSGGSTSYEQYFGPGTRLTVT.

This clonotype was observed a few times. The CDR3 region has the DNA TGCAGCGTGGGGACAGGGAGAACTGAAGCTTTCTTT. Translating it yields CSVGTGRTEAFF. The J gene is TRBJ1-1, the V gene TRBV29-1, with 9 nucleotides matching TRBD1. In germline, CDR1 is SQVTM, CDR2 ANQGSEA. V was pared by 6 bases and J by 5 bases, with 4 bases of the junction left unmatched. This CDR3 is 12 amino acids long.

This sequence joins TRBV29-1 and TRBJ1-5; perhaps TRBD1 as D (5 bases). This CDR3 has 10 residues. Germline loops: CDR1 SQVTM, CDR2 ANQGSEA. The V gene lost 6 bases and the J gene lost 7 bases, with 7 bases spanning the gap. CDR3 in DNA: TGCAGCGTAGGGGACCAGCCCCAGCATTTT. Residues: CSVGDQPQHF.

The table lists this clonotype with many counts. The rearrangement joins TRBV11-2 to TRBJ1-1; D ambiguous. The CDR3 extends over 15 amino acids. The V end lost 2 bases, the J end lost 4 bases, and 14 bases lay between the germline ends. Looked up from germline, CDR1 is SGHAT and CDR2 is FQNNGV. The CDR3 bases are TGTGCCAGCAGCTTAAATGGTTGGATGAGCACTGAAGCTTTCTTT. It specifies CASSLNGWMSTEAFF.

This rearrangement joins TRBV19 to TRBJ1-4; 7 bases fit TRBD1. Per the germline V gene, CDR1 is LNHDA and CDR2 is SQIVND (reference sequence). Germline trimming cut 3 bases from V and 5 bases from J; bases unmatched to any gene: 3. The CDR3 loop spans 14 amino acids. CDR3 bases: TGTGCCAGTAGTATGGACAGGAAGAATGAAAAACTGTTTTTT. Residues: CASSMDRKNEKLFF.

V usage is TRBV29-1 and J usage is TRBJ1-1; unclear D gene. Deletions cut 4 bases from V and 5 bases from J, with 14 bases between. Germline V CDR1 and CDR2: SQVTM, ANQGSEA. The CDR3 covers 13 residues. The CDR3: CSVAWQEGTEAFF. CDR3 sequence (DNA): TGCAGCGTTGCCTGGCAGGAGGGTACTGAAGCTTTCTTT.

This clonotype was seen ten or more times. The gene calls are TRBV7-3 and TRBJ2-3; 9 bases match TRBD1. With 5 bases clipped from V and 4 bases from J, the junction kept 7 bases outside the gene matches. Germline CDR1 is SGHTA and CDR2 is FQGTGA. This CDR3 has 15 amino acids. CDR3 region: CASSPTGGEADTQYF. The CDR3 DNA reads TGTGCCAGCAGCCCGACAGGGGGGGAGGCAGATACGCAGTATTTT.

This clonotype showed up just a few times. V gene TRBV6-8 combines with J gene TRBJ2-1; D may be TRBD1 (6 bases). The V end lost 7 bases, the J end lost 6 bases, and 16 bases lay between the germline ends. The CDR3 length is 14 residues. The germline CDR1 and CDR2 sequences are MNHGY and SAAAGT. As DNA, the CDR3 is TGTGCCAGCATCCGCAGGGGCCCGTGCAATGAGCAGTTCTTC. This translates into CASIRRGPCNEQFF.

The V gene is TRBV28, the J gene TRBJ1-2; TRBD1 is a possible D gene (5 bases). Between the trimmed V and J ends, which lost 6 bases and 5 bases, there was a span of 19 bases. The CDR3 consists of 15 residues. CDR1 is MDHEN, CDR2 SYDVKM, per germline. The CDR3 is CASSRGETLGYGYTF. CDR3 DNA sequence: TGTGCCAGCAGCCGGGGGGAGACCCTCGGGTATGGCTACACCTTC.

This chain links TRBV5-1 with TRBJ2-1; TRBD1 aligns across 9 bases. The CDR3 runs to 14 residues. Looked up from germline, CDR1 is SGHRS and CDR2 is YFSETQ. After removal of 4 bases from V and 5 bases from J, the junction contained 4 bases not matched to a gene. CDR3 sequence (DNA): TGCGCCAGCAGCCCGGGACAGGGCCACAATGAGCAGTTCTTC. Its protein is CASSPGQGHNEQFF.

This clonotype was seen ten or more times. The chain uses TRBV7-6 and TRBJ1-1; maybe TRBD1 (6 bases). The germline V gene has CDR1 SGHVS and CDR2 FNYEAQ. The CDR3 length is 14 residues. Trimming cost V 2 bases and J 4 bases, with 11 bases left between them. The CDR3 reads CASSLRGGSTEAFF. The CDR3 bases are TGTGCCAGCAGCTTAAGAGGGGGGTCCACTGAAGCTTTCTTT.

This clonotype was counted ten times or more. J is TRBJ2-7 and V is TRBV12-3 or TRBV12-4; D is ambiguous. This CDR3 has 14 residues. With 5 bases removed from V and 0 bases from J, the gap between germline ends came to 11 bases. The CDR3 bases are TGTGCCAGCAGTCCCGGATGGAACTCCTACGAGCAGTACTTC. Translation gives CASSPGWNSYEQYF.